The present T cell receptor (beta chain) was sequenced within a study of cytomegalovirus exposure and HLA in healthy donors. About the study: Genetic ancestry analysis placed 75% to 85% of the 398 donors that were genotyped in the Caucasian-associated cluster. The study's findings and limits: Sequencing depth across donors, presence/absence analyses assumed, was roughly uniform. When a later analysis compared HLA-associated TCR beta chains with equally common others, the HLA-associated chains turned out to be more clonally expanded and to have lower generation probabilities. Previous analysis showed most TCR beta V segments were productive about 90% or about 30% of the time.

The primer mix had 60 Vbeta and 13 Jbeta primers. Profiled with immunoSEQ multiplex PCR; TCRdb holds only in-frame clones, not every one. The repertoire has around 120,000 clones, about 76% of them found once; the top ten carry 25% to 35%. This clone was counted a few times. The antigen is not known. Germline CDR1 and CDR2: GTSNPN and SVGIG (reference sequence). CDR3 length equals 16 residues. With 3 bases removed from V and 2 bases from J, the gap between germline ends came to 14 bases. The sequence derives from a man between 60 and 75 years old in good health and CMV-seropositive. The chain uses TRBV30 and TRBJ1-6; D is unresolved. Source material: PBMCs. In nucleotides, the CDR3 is TGTGCCTGGAGGCCGGGAAAGTTCCCCTATAATTCACCCCTCCACTTT. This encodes CAWRPGKFPYNSPLHF.